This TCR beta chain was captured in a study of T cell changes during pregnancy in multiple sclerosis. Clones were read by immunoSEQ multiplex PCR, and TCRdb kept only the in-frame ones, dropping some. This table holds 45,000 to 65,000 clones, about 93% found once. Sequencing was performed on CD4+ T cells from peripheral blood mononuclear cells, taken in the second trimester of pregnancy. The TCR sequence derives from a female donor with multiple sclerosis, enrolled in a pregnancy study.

CDR3: CASSLGTAEWGYTF. CDR3 nucleotides: TGTGCCAGCAGCCTGGGGACAGCCGAATGGGGCTACACCTTC. This chain connects TRBV2 to TRBJ1-2; 7 nucleotides match TRBD1. Germline trimming cut 6 bases from V and 8 bases from J; bases unmatched to any gene: 12. CDR3 length: 14 amino acids. Germline V lookup: CDR1 SNHLY, CDR2 FYNNEI.